This TCR beta chain was recorded in a study of blood T cells in healthy people across ages. A second PCR, run for roughly 7 to 11 cycles, used a sample-barcoded 5' primer plus a J-beta primer mix. Each CDR3 protein is one row after TCRdb ran MiXCR on the 5' RACE reads. There are approximately 960,000 distinct CDR3 sequences in the sample; about 27% occur only once, and about 10% lies in the top ten. Findings of the study overall: In long-lived donors, naive CD4+ cell counts and diversity exceeded those of aged donors.

About this clonotype: Antigen unknown.

This same sample was also part of a study on T cells of mothers and their children. That work adds: The extracted RNA was employed in its entirety for cDNA synthesis, at roughly 1.4 ug per 15 ul. For the second PCR, the M1S primer put in sample barcodes and 2-4 random nucleotides. Slightly higher overlap, not significant, was seen in related mother-child pairs than in unrelated pairs.

The clonotype originates from a woman between 40 and 50 years old in good health. What was sequenced was blood.

This chain's CDR3 is CASSYHRRGERDTQYF. Here the CDR3 DNA reads TGTGCCAGCAGCTACCATCGGCGGGGGGAGAGAGATACGCAGTATTTT. The chain has TRBV11-2 and TRBJ2-3; 8 nucleotides match TRBD2. Germline CDR1 SGHAT, CDR2 FQNNGV. V dropped 4 bases and J dropped 5; count of bases not matched to a gene: 11. CDR3 length: 16 amino acids. The variable domain in full, completed from reference TRBV11-2 and TRBJ2-3, reads EAGVAQSPRYKIIEKRQSVAFWCNPISGHATLYWYQQILGQGPKLLIQFQNNGVVDDSQLPKDRFSAERLKGVDSTLKIQPAKLEDSAVYLCASSYHRRGERDTQYFGPGTRLTVL.